The rows below give T cell receptor beta chains drawn from one sample of a study of a mutant IDH1 vaccine in newly diagnosed glioma. These receptors' antigens are unknown. TCRdb's copy holds only in-frame clones and misses some; the assay was immunoSEQ multiplex PCR. The sample has 40,000 to 45,000 clones, around 83% seen once. This material consisted of PBMCs, taken from a glioma patient whose treatment included an IDH1 peptide vaccine. These receptors all stem from a woman aged 45-60 years with glioma. Both conserved end residues are part of each CDR3. The D gene is left open where the match is weak. Clone size, where shown, is once, few, many, or a class for clones that have expanded.

d_gene	abundance	j_gene	v_gene	CDR3aa	CDR3nt
TRBD1	.	TRBJ1-2	TRBV6-5	CASSRGQGHSGYTF	TGTGCCAGCAGCCGAGGACAGGGGCATAGTGGCTACACCTTC
TRBD1	.	TRBJ1-1	TRBV27	CASKDRVRTEAFF	TGTGCCAGCAAGGACAGGGTTCGCACTGAAGCTTTCTTT
TRBD1	.	TRBJ2-1	TRBV2	CASSGQGAIYNEQFF	TGTGCCAGCAGTGGACAGGGGGCGATCTACAATGAGCAGTTCTTC
TRBD1	.	TRBJ2-7	TRBV5-4	CASSWNKGQGSTLRKQYF	TGTGCCAGCAGCTGGAACAAAGGACAGGGGTCCACCTTGCGTAAGCAGTACTTC
TRBD2	.	TRBJ2-3	TRBV2	CASGGVGTDTQYF	TGTGCCAGCGGGGGGGTTGGCACAGATACGCAGTATTTT
TRBD1	.	TRBJ1-2	TRBV10-3	CAISDGTGVGYTF	TGTGCCATCAGTGACGGGACAGGGGTCGGCTACACCTTC
.	.	TRBJ2-3	TRBV14	CASSQPGLWGQYF	TGTGCCAGCAGCCAACCAGGTTTATGGGGGCAGTATTTT
.	.	TRBJ2-7	TRBV19	CASSPGQDYEQYF	TGTGCCAGTAGTCCGGGACAAGACTACGAGCAGTACTTC
TRBD2	.	TRBJ2-5	TRBV9	CASSPGTRETQYF	TGTGCCAGCAGCCCTGGGACTAGGGAGACCCAGTACTTC
.	.	TRBJ1-4	TRBV6-5	CASSYRGGSPNEKLFF	TGTGCCAGCAGTTACCGAGGGGGGAGCCCTAATGAAAAACTGTTTTTT
TRBD1	.	TRBJ1-2	TRBV6-4	CASSSGTGGYGYTF	TGTGCCAGCAGTTCCGGGACAGGGGGCTATGGCTACACCTTC
TRBD1	.	TRBJ1-4	TRBV5-5	CASSTWTGRREKLFF	TGTGCCAGCAGCACGTGGACAGGGCGCAGGGAAAAACTGTTTTTT
TRBD1	.	TRBJ1-2	TRBV27	CASNPYPGGGHYGYTF	TGTGCCAGCAACCCTTATCCGGGAGGGGGCCACTATGGCTACACCTTC
.	.	TRBJ2-2	TRBV4-1	CASSQIIAVGELFF	TGCGCCAGCAGCCAAATAATAGCGGTCGGGGAGCTGTTTTTT
.	.	TRBJ1-5	TRBV5-1	CASSLDRDSNQPQHF	TGCGCCAGCAGCTTGGACCGTGATAGCAATCAGCCCCAGCATTTT
TRBD1	.	TRBJ1-5	TRBV5-5	CASTGTVSNQPQHF	TGTGCCAGCACCGGGACAGTTAGCAATCAGCCCCAGCATTTT
TRBD1	.	TRBJ2-7	TRBV7-9	CASSLEGTAPKVYF	TGTGCCAGCAGCTTAGAGGGGACAGCCCCTAAGGTGTACTTC
TRBD2	.	TRBJ2-1	TRBV19	CASLASGTSLRNEQFF	TGTGCCAGTCTTGCCTCCGGGACTAGTCTTCGGAATGAGCAGTTCTTC
TRBD1	.	TRBJ1-1	TRBV5-5	CASSDRQGGTEAFF	TGTGCCAGCAGCGACCGACAGGGAGGCACTGAAGCTTTCTTT
.	.	TRBJ1-3	TRBV2	CASSVTGNTIYF	TGTGCCAGCAGTGTCACTGGAAACACCATATATTTT
TRBD1	.	TRBJ1-6	TRBV5-1	CASSPSGDREWSYNSPLHF	TGCGCCAGCAGCCCTAGTGGGGACAGGGAATGGTCCTATAATTCACCCCTCCACTTT
TRBD1	.	TRBJ1-2	TRBV5-6	CASSTDREGDDGYTF	TGTGCCAGCAGCACCGACAGGGAGGGCGACGACGGCTACACCTTC
.	.	TRBJ1-2	TRBV14	CASSRETDFGGYTF	TGTGCCAGCAGCCGAGAGACGGATTTCGGTGGCTACACCTTC
.	few	TRBJ1-1	TRBV12-5	CASGPGIQGSAFF	TGTGCTAGTGGGCCGGGAATTCAAGGGTCAGCTTTCTTT
TRBD1	.	TRBJ2-7	TRBV28	CASKQGSYEQYF	TGTGCCAGCAAACAGGGGTCCTACGAGCAGTACTTC
.	.	TRBJ1-3	TRBV4-1	CASSQASPGNTIYF	TGCGCCAGCAGCCAAGCTAGTCCTGGAAACACCATATATTTT
.	.	TRBJ1-1	TRBV19	CASRVQGGVGEAFF	TGTGCCAGTAGGGTACAGGGCGGTGTTGGTGAAGCTTTCTTT
.	.	TRBJ2-2	TRBV7-7	CASSLVGSGELFF	TGTGCTAGCAGCTTAGTCGGGTCGGGGGAGCTGTTTTTT
.	.	TRBJ1-1	TRBV29-1	CSVTWTVNTEAFF	TGCAGCGTTACCTGGACAGTCAACACTGAAGCTTTCTTT
.	.	TRBJ1-1	TRBV19	CASSIRRSGVTEAFF	TGTGCCAGTAGTATCAGGAGGTCAGGGGTCACTGAAGCTTTCTTT
.	.	TRBJ2-6	TRBV5-1	CASSLRGQGGANVLTF	TGCGCCAGCAGCCTAAGGGGACAAGGCGGGGCCAACGTCCTGACTTTC
.	.	TRBJ2-7	TRBV6-1	CASSGGRVPYEQYF	TGTGCCAGCAGTGGGGGCAGGGTCCCCTACGAGCAGTACTTC
.	.	TRBJ2-6	TRBV10-3	CAISEQGGGTGANVLTF	TGTGCCATCAGTGAACAGGGAGGGGGTACGGGGGCCAACGTCCTGACTTTC
.	.	TRBJ1-6	TRBV5-8	CASSPRAPPSTLHF	TGTGCCAGCAGCCCCAGGGCCCCGCCGTCAACCCTCCACTTT
.	once	TRBJ1-1	TRBV9	CASSVQNSNTEAFF	TGTGCCAGCAGCGTACAAAACAGTAACACTGAAGCTTTCTTT
.	.	TRBJ1-2	TRBV29-1	CSVGDVYGYTF	TGCAGCGTTGGAGATGTCTATGGCTACACCTTC
.	.	TRBJ1-1	TRBV29-1	CSVQARGMNTEAFF	TGCAGCGTACAGGCTAGGGGTATGAACACTGAAGCTTTCTTT
.	.	TRBJ1-2	TRBV4-3	CASSQEDRQPYGYTF	TGCGCCAGCAGCCAGGAAGACAGGCAACCTTATGGCTACACCTTC
.	.	TRBJ1-1	TRBV18	CASSPNTEAFF	TGTGCCAGCTCACCTAACACTGAAGCTTTCTTT
TRBD2	once	TRBJ2-7	TRBV7-9	CASSPTGTRGNEYF	TGTGCCAGCAGCCCCACCGGGACTAGGGGGAATGAGTACTTC
.	once	TRBJ2-2	TRBV27	CASTLRGAQYTGELFF	TGTGCCAGCACATTGAGAGGGGCGCAGTATACCGGGGAGCTGTTTTTT
.	.	TRBJ2-5	TRBV9	CASSGSGTQETQYF	TGTGCCAGCAGCGGATCCGGGACACAAGAGACCCAGTACTTC
TRBD1	.	TRBJ2-1	TRBV5-1	CASSSTGGSYNEQFF	TGCGCCAGCAGCTCTACAGGGGGGTCCTACAATGAGCAGTTCTTC
TRBD2	.	TRBJ2-5	TRBV2	CASVGGVVKTQYF	TGTGCCAGCGTGGGGGGGGTCGTGAAGACCCAGTACTTC
.	.	TRBJ2-7	TRBV4-3	CASSHRPGAEQYF	TGCGCCAGCAGCCACCGCCCGGGGGCTGAGCAGTACTTC
.	once	TRBJ2-2	TRBV9	CASSVGSSEGTGELFF	TGTGCCAGCAGCGTAGGGTCTAGTGAAGGGACCGGGGAGCTGTTTTTT
.	.	TRBJ1-1	TRBV6-5	CASRFGSAEAFF	TGTGCCAGCAGGTTCGGGAGCGCTGAAGCTTTCTTT
.	.	TRBJ1-1	TRBV19	CASSNSPQGRNTEAFF	TGTGCCAGTAGTAACTCGCCCCAGGGGAGGAACACTGAAGCTTTCTTT
TRBD1	.	TRBJ1-2	TRBV4-3	CASSQEGYRGPAGGYTF	TGCGCCAGCAGCCAAGAGGGGTACAGGGGGCCCGCCGGGGGCTACACCTTC
.	once	TRBJ1-5	TRBV2	CASSTSAGMVGNQPQHF	TGTGCCAGCAGTACCTCTGCGGGGATGGTAGGCAATCAGCCCCAGCATTTT
TRBD1	.	TRBJ1-2	TRBV5-4	CASSWGQGVLSWDYGYTF	TGTGCCAGCAGCTGGGGACAGGGTGTCCTATCGTGGGACTATGGCTACACCTTC
TRBD1	.	TRBJ2-4	TRBV30	CAWRTGGSDIQYF	TGTGCCTGGAGGACAGGGGGGTCGGACATTCAGTACTTC